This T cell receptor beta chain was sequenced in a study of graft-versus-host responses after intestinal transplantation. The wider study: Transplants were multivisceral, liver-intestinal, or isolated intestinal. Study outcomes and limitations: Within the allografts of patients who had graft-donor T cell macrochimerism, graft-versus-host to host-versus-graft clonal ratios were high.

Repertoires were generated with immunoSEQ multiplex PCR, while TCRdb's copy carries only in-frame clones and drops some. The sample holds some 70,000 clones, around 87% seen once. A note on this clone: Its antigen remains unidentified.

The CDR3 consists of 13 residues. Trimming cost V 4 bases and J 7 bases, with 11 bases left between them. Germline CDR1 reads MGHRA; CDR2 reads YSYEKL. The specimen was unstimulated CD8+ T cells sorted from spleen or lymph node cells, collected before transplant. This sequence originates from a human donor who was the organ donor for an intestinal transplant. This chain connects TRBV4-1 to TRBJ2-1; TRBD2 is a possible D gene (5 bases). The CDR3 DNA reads TGCGCCAGCAGCCTTAGGCGGGCGAATGAGCAGTTCTTC. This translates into CASSLRRANEQFF.